These T cell receptor beta chains were read from a single sample in a study of blood T cell repertoires in COVID-19. Sequencing used immunoSEQ multiplex PCR; TCRdb keeps in-frame clones, though not all of them. The repertoire holds around 260,000 clones, around 80% seen once, with under 5.5% in the top ten. The sample was peripheral blood. These receptors were collected from a man aged 55 to 70 with acute or convalescent COVID-19. Each CDR3 is given with its conserved first and last residue. The order of the fields is D gene, clone size, J gene, V gene, CDR3 protein, CDR3 DNA. The D gene is left open where the match is weak. Part of the rows lack a size; the others show once, few, many or a class for expanded clones.

d_gene: NA
abundance: NA
j_gene: TRBJ2-7
v_gene: TRBV6-5
CDR3aa: CASSYSRLPTYEQYF
CDR3nt: TGTGCCAGCAGTTACTCCCGACTTCCCACCTACGAGCAGTACTTC

d_gene: NA
abundance: NA
j_gene: TRBJ2-2
v_gene: TRBV1
CDR3aa: CTSSPGLAGGTGELFF
CDR3nt: TGCACCAGCAGCCCCGGGCTAGCGGGGGGCACCGGGGAGCTGTTTTTT

d_gene: NA
abundance: NA
j_gene: TRBJ2-3
v_gene: TRBV12-3/TRBV12-4
CDR3aa: CASSFIVDTQYF
CDR3nt: TGTGCCAGCAGTTTTATTGTGGATACGCAGTATTTT

d_gene: NA
abundance: NA
j_gene: TRBJ1-2
v_gene: TRBV2
CDR3aa: CASSDLQAAYGYTF
CDR3nt: TGTGCCAGCAGTGACTTGCAGGCTGCTTATGGCTACACCTTC

d_gene: TRBD1
abundance: NA
j_gene: TRBJ2-5
v_gene: TRBV18
CDR3aa: CASAAGTGNRETQYF
CDR3nt: TGTGCCAGCGCCGCCGGGACAGGGAATCGAGAGACCCAGTACTTC

d_gene: TRBD1
abundance: NA
j_gene: TRBJ1-5
v_gene: TRBV18
CDR3aa: CASSPADRASNQPQHF
CDR3nt: TGTGCCAGCTCACCAGCTGACAGGGCAAGCAATCAGCCCCAGCATTTT

d_gene: NA
abundance: NA
j_gene: TRBJ1-1
v_gene: TRBV28
CDR3aa: CASSFAGGNTEAFF
CDR3nt: TGTGCCAGCAGTTTTGCTGGCGGGAACACTGAAGCTTTCTTT

d_gene: NA
abundance: NA
j_gene: TRBJ2-4
v_gene: TRBV15
CDR3aa: CATSRDISGLGAKNIQYF
CDR3nt: TGTGCCACCAGCAGAGACATTTCAGGGTTGGGAGCCAAAAACATTCAGTACTTC

d_gene: NA
abundance: NA
j_gene: TRBJ1-2
v_gene: TRBV10-3
CDR3aa: CAISEEGAYGYTF
CDR3nt: TGTGCCATCAGTGAGGAGGGAGCCTATGGCTACACCTTC

d_gene: NA
abundance: NA
j_gene: TRBJ1-2
v_gene: TRBV12-3/TRBV12-4
CDR3aa: CASSFELYYGYTF
CDR3nt: TGTGCCAGCAGTTTTGAGCTCTACTATGGCTACACCTTC

d_gene: TRBD1
abundance: NA
j_gene: TRBJ2-7
v_gene: TRBV6-6
CDR3aa: CASSRAGTGYLEQYF
CDR3nt: TGTGCCAGCAGTCGGGCCGGGACAGGGTATCTCGAGCAGTACTTC

d_gene: NA
abundance: NA
j_gene: TRBJ1-1
v_gene: TRBV18
CDR3aa: CASSRGGAMNTEAFF
CDR3nt: TGTGCCAGCTCCCGGGGCGGGGCTATGAACACTGAAGCTTTCTTT

d_gene: TRBD1
abundance: NA
j_gene: TRBJ2-7
v_gene: TRBV29-1
CDR3aa: CSVVRGQEQYF
CDR3nt: TGCAGCGTTGTCAGGGGGCAAGAGCAGTACTTC

d_gene: TRBD2
abundance: NA
j_gene: TRBJ2-7
v_gene: TRBV4-2
CDR3aa: CASSQDLVQREGAPYEQYF
CDR3nt: TGTGCCAGCAGCCAAGATTTAGTGCAGCGGGAGGGTGCTCCGTACGAGCAGTACTTC

d_gene: TRBD1
abundance: NA
j_gene: TRBJ1-2
v_gene: TRBV6-5
CDR3aa: CASSYSDRAGGYTF
CDR3nt: TGTGCCAGCAGTTACTCCGACAGGGCGGGGGGCTACACCTTC

d_gene: TRBD2
abundance: NA
j_gene: TRBJ2-2
v_gene: TRBV6-5
CDR3aa: CASNLAGGDTGELFF
CDR3nt: TGTGCCAGCAACCTAGCGGGAGGGGACACCGGGGAGCTGTTTTTT

d_gene: TRBD2
abundance: NA
j_gene: TRBJ2-2
v_gene: TRBV10-3
CDR3aa: CAISDSGGTSGHTGELFF
CDR3nt: TGTGCCATCAGTGACAGCGGTGGGACTAGCGGTCACACCGGGGAGCTGTTTTTT

d_gene: NA
abundance: NA
j_gene: TRBJ2-2
v_gene: TRBV9
CDR3aa: CASSPRGSGANTGELFF
CDR3nt: TGTGCCAGCAGCCCGAGGGGGAGCGGGGCGAACACCGGGGAGCTGTTTTTT

d_gene: NA
abundance: NA
j_gene: TRBJ1-3
v_gene: TRBV5-1
CDR3aa: CASSLMADSGNTIYF
CDR3nt: TGCGCCAGCAGCTTGATGGCGGACTCTGGAAACACCATATATTTT

d_gene: TRBD1
abundance: NA
j_gene: TRBJ2-7
v_gene: TRBV15
CDR3aa: CATSRNQGAGEQYF
CDR3nt: TGTGCCACCAGCAGGAACCAGGGGGCAGGCGAGCAGTACTTC

d_gene: NA
abundance: NA
j_gene: TRBJ2-1
v_gene: TRBV19
CDR3aa: CASSSSRLALYNEQFF
CDR3nt: TGTGCCAGTAGTTCTTCCCGACTCGCACTTTACAATGAGCAGTTCTTC

d_gene: TRBD2
abundance: NA
j_gene: TRBJ2-1
v_gene: TRBV11-2
CDR3aa: CASSLVGLATNEQFF
CDR3nt: TGTGCCAGCAGCTTAGTGGGACTAGCGACCAATGAGCAGTTCTTC

d_gene: NA
abundance: NA
j_gene: TRBJ1-2
v_gene: TRBV19
CDR3aa: CASRAGGEQGAYGYTF
CDR3nt: TGTGCCAGTAGGGCGGGAGGGGAACAGGGCGCCTATGGCTACACCTTC

d_gene: TRBD1
abundance: once
j_gene: TRBJ2-1
v_gene: TRBV18
CDR3aa: CASSPPGRGLYNEQFF
CDR3nt: TGTGCCAGCTCACCACCGGGAAGGGGGCTTTACAATGAGCAGTTCTTC

d_gene: TRBD2
abundance: NA
j_gene: TRBJ2-5
v_gene: TRBV18
CDR3aa: CASSTGLAGHQETQYF
CDR3nt: TGTGCCAGCTCAACGGGACTAGCGGGCCACCAAGAGACCCAGTACTTC

d_gene: TRBD2
abundance: NA
j_gene: TRBJ2-2
v_gene: TRBV10-3
CDR3aa: CAISRGGAGELFF
CDR3nt: TGTGCCATCTCCCGGGGGGGGGCCGGGGAGCTGTTTTTT

d_gene: TRBD2
abundance: NA
j_gene: TRBJ2-1
v_gene: TRBV19
CDR3aa: CASSIAIAGAYNEQFF
CDR3nt: TGTGCCAGTAGTATAGCCATAGCGGGAGCCTACAATGAGCAGTTCTTC

d_gene: TRBD2
abundance: NA
j_gene: TRBJ2-1
v_gene: TRBV7-8
CDR3aa: CASSFGQPGLGSYNEQFF
CDR3nt: TGTGCCAGCAGCTTCGGGCAGCCGGGACTAGGTTCCTACAATGAGCAGTTCTTC

d_gene: NA
abundance: NA
j_gene: TRBJ1-5
v_gene: TRBV27
CDR3aa: CASSLRDTNQPQHF
CDR3nt: TGTGCCAGCAGTTTACGGGACACTAATCAGCCCCAGCATTTT

d_gene: NA
abundance: many
j_gene: TRBJ2-7
v_gene: TRBV19
CDR3aa: CASSMGQGGYEQYF
CDR3nt: TGTGCCAGTAGTATGGGACAAGGAGGTTACGAGCAGTACTTC

d_gene: NA
abundance: NA
j_gene: TRBJ2-2
v_gene: TRBV10-3
CDR3aa: CAISEGQLNTGELFF
CDR3nt: TGTGCCATCAGTGAAGGACAGTTGAACACCGGGGAGCTGTTTTTT

d_gene: NA
abundance: NA
j_gene: TRBJ2-5
v_gene: TRBV14
CDR3aa: CASSQEWLQGRETQYF
CDR3nt: TGTGCCAGCAGCCAAGAGTGGCTACAGGGAAGAGAGACCCAGTACTTC

d_gene: TRBD2
abundance: once
j_gene: TRBJ2-1
v_gene: TRBV6-5
CDR3aa: CASSPLAGAANEQFF
CDR3nt: TGTGCCAGCTCTCCCCTAGCGGGGGCCGCGAATGAGCAGTTCTTC

d_gene: NA
abundance: NA
j_gene: TRBJ2-7
v_gene: TRBV6-1
CDR3aa: CASSQNPLSYEQYF
CDR3nt: TGTGCCAGCAGCCAAAACCCCTTGAGCTACGAGCAGTACTTC

d_gene: TRBD1
abundance: NA
j_gene: TRBJ1-6
v_gene: TRBV9
CDR3aa: CASSVETGANSPLHF
CDR3nt: TGTGCCAGCAGCGTAGAAACAGGGGCTAATTCACCCCTCCACTTT

d_gene: TRBD1
abundance: NA
j_gene: TRBJ1-2
v_gene: TRBV3-1/TRBV3-2
CDR3aa: CASRRRTGTGRSYGYTF
CDR3nt: TGTGCCAGCAGACGAAGGACAGGGACAGGTCGGAGCTATGGCTATACCTTC

d_gene: NA
abundance: NA
j_gene: TRBJ2-2
v_gene: TRBV19
CDR3aa: CANSKQGRNTGELFF
CDR3nt: TGTGCCAATTCGAAACAGGGCCGGAACACCGGGGAGCTGTTTTTT

d_gene: NA
abundance: NA
j_gene: TRBJ1-1
v_gene: TRBV2
CDR3aa: CASRGQTRTEAFF
CDR3nt: TGTGCCAGCAGAGGACAGACGAGGACTGAAGCTTTCTTT

d_gene: TRBD1
abundance: NA
j_gene: TRBJ2-1
v_gene: TRBV7-2
CDR3aa: CASSKDRDNEQFF
CDR3nt: TGTGCCAGCAGCAAGGACAGGGACAATGAGCAGTTCTTC

d_gene: NA
abundance: NA
j_gene: TRBJ2-7
v_gene: TRBV5-4
CDR3aa: CASSLYAGKDYEQYF
CDR3nt: TGTGCCAGCAGCTTGTACGCGGGGAAGGACTACGAGCAGTACTTC

d_gene: TRBD2
abundance: NA
j_gene: TRBJ2-1
v_gene: TRBV6-8
CDR3aa: CASSYFGRAYNEQFF
CDR3nt: TGTGCCAGCAGTTACTTCGGGAGGGCCTACAATGAGCAGTTCTTC

d_gene: NA
abundance: once
j_gene: TRBJ2-3
v_gene: TRBV19
CDR3aa: CASSIDETSSDTQYF
CDR3nt: TGTGCCAGTAGTATAGACGAGACTAGTTCAGATACGCAGTATTTT

d_gene: TRBD1
abundance: NA
j_gene: TRBJ2-5
v_gene: TRBV11-2
CDR3aa: CASSLPQGAETQYF
CDR3nt: TGTGCCAGCAGCTTACCCCAGGGGGCTGAGACCCAGTACTTC

d_gene: NA
abundance: once
j_gene: TRBJ2-4
v_gene: TRBV2
CDR3aa: CASSDRGAKNIQYF
CDR3nt: TGTGCCAGCAGTGACCGGGGAGCCAAAAACATTCAGTACTTC

d_gene: NA
abundance: NA
j_gene: TRBJ2-7
v_gene: TRBV19
CDR3aa: CASSAGRLSYEQYF
CDR3nt: TGTGCCAGTAGTGCAGGGAGGCTCTCCTACGAGCAGTACTTC

d_gene: NA
abundance: NA
j_gene: TRBJ2-2
v_gene: TRBV4-2
CDR3aa: CASSQVRGAPGELFF
CDR3nt: TGTGCCAGCAGCCAAGTTCGGGGGGCCCCCGGGGAGCTGTTTTTT

d_gene: TRBD1
abundance: few
j_gene: TRBJ1-2
v_gene: TRBV27
CDR3aa: CASRGTGRGYGYTF
CDR3nt: TGTGCCAGCAGGGGGACAGGGAGGGGATATGGCTACACCTTC